Listed below are T cell receptor beta chains from one sample, sequenced in a study of T cell responses to AZD1222 COVID-19 vaccine. Clones were read by immunoSEQ multiplex PCR, and TCRdb kept only the in-frame ones, dropping some. Among fewer than 150,000 clones listed, approximately 90% were seen once. This specimen was peripheral blood, taken 28 days after the second AZD1222 dose. The source of these receptors is an adult who received the AZD1222 COVID-19 vaccine. Both conserved end residues are part of each CDR3. Each record gives: J gene, clone size, D gene, V gene, CDR3 DNA, CDR3 protein. The D gene is left open where the match is weak. Expanded clones are given a class, and other clones once, few, many or no size at all.

J gene: TRBJ1-2
clone size: .
D gene: .
V gene: TRBV19
CDR3 DNA: TGTGCCAGTAAGGCCTTCGGGGCGAGACAGGAGTATGGCTACACCTTC
CDR3 protein: CASKAFGARQEYGYTF

J gene: TRBJ2-5
clone size: .
D gene: .
V gene: TRBV10-3
CDR3 DNA: TGTGCCATCAGTCTGGGGGGACAAGAGACCCAGTACTTC
CDR3 protein: CAISLGGQETQYF

J gene: TRBJ2-3
clone size: .
D gene: .
V gene: TRBV11-2
CDR3 DNA: TGTGCCAGCAGCTTAGAAGGCGGGGCGACAGATACGCAGTATTTT
CDR3 protein: CASSLEGGATDTQYF

J gene: TRBJ2-4
clone size: .
D gene: .
V gene: TRBV15
CDR3 DNA: TGTGCCACCGGAACAGGGTCTAAAAACATTCAGTACTTC
CDR3 protein: CATGTGSKNIQYF

J gene: TRBJ1-5
clone size: .
D gene: .
V gene: TRBV12-5
CDR3 DNA: TGTGCTAGTGCCAATTTAGCCGGCAATCAGCCCCAGCATTTT
CDR3 protein: CASANLAGNQPQHF

J gene: TRBJ2-7
clone size: .
D gene: .
V gene: TRBV28
CDR3 DNA: TGTGCCAGCAGTTTATGGGCGGGAAACTCCTACGAGCAGTACTTC
CDR3 protein: CASSLWAGNSYEQYF

J gene: TRBJ1-4
clone size: once
D gene: TRBD1
V gene: TRBV9
CDR3 DNA: TGTGCCAGCAGCCCACGTCGAGGGACAGTAGATGAAAAACTGTTTTTT
CDR3 protein: CASSPRRGTVDEKLFF

J gene: TRBJ2-1
clone size: .
D gene: TRBD2
V gene: TRBV6-5
CDR3 DNA: TGTGCCAGCAGTTACCGGGCGGGAGGCCACAATGAGCAGTTCTTC
CDR3 protein: CASSYRAGGHNEQFF

J gene: TRBJ1-5
clone size: .
D gene: .
V gene: TRBV5-6
CDR3 DNA: TGTGCCAGCAGCTTGGCCCCAGGGGCCAATCAGCCCCAGCATTTT
CDR3 protein: CASSLAPGANQPQHF

J gene: TRBJ2-5
clone size: .
D gene: .
V gene: TRBV6-6
CDR3 DNA: TGTGCCAGCAGTGGGATCTCTCTGGAGACCCAGTACTTC
CDR3 protein: CASSGISLETQYF

J gene: TRBJ2-7
clone size: .
D gene: .
V gene: TRBV5-6
CDR3 DNA: TGTGCCAGCAGGGACAGCTACTCCTACGAGCAGTACTTC
CDR3 protein: CASRDSYSYEQYF

J gene: TRBJ1-1
clone size: once
D gene: .
V gene: TRBV4-3
CDR3 DNA: TGCGCCAGCAGCCAAGAAAGGGGGGTTGGGGTTTTGCACACTGAAGCTTTCTTT
CDR3 protein: CASSQERGVGVLHTEAFF

J gene: TRBJ2-5
clone size: .
D gene: TRBD2
V gene: TRBV5-1
CDR3 DNA: TGCGCCAGCAGCCCGGTGACTAGCGGGAGGCTGGGAGAGACCCAGTACTTC
CDR3 protein: CASSPVTSGRLGETQYF

J gene: TRBJ2-5
clone size: .
D gene: .
V gene: TRBV5-1
CDR3 DNA: TGCGCCAGCAGCTTGGCTGCAACAGGTTTTGGGGAGACCCAGTACTTC
CDR3 protein: CASSLAATGFGETQYF

J gene: TRBJ1-6
clone size: once
D gene: .
V gene: TRBV23-1
CDR3 DNA: TGCGCCAGCACCCGGTGGGCGGGCTCCTATAATTCACCCCTCCACTTT
CDR3 protein: CASTRWAGSYNSPLHF

J gene: TRBJ2-6
clone size: once
D gene: .
V gene: TRBV3-1/TRBV3-2
CDR3 DNA: TGTGCCAGCAGCCAAGTCACTGGGGCCAACGTCCTGACTTTC
CDR3 protein: CASSQVTGANVLTF

J gene: TRBJ2-2
clone size: .
D gene: .
V gene: TRBV20-1
CDR3 DNA: TGCAGTGCTAGCCCCACCGGGGAGCTGTTTTTT
CDR3 protein: CSASPTGELFF

J gene: TRBJ2-5
clone size: .
D gene: .
V gene: TRBV10-3
CDR3 DNA: TGTGCCATCAGTGACCCTCGTGTGGGCAATGGGGAGACCCAGTACTTC
CDR3 protein: CAISDPRVGNGETQYF

J gene: TRBJ1-2
clone size: .
D gene: TRBD1
V gene: TRBV5-1
CDR3 DNA: TGCGCCAGCAGCTTGTCGGGACAGGGCTCTAACACCTTC
CDR3 protein: CASSLSGQGSNTF

J gene: TRBJ1-2
clone size: .
D gene: .
V gene: TRBV27
CDR3 DNA: TGTGCCAGCACCCTTGGCAGGGAGGGACTAGGGGGCTACACCTTC
CDR3 protein: CASTLGREGLGGYTF

J gene: TRBJ1-5
clone size: .
D gene: TRBD1
V gene: TRBV7-9
CDR3 DNA: TGTGCCAGCAGCCCCGGGACAGGGTCGTCTCAGCCCCAGCATTTT
CDR3 protein: CASSPGTGSSQPQHF

J gene: TRBJ2-1
clone size: .
D gene: .
V gene: TRBV24-1
CDR3 DNA: TGTGCCACCAGTGATTGGGGCTCCTACAATGAGCAGTTCTTC
CDR3 protein: CATSDWGSYNEQFF

J gene: TRBJ2-1
clone size: .
D gene: .
V gene: TRBV6-5
CDR3 DNA: TGTGCCAGCAGTTACTCGATTGCGGACTACAATGAGCAGTTCTTC
CDR3 protein: CASSYSIADYNEQFF

J gene: TRBJ2-7
clone size: .
D gene: .
V gene: TRBV19
CDR3 DNA: TGTGCCAGTAGTATAGTAACAGGCTACGAGCAGTACTTC
CDR3 protein: CASSIVTGYEQYF

J gene: TRBJ1-6
clone size: .
D gene: .
V gene: TRBV7-3
CDR3 DNA: TGTGCCAGCAGCTTAGAACGGGGAAGGCCCCTCCACTTT
CDR3 protein: CASSLERGRPLHF

J gene: TRBJ1-2
clone size: .
D gene: TRBD1
V gene: TRBV7-9
CDR3 DNA: TGTGCCAGCAGCCTGATTATGAGGGACAGTCAAGGCTACACCTTC
CDR3 protein: CASSLIMRDSQGYTF

J gene: TRBJ1-3
clone size: .
D gene: TRBD1
V gene: TRBV19
CDR3 DNA: TGTGCCAGTAGTATTAGGGGGCAACGAAACACCATATATTTT
CDR3 protein: CASSIRGQRNTIYF

J gene: TRBJ1-6
clone size: .
D gene: .
V gene: TRBV9
CDR3 DNA: TGTGCCAGCAGCGTAGATACCGCCACCACACCCCTCCACTTT
CDR3 protein: CASSVDTATTPLHF

J gene: TRBJ1-2
clone size: .
D gene: .
V gene: TRBV19
CDR3 DNA: TGTGCCAGTAGTATATGGTCAGTTCGCGGCTATGGCTACACCTTC
CDR3 protein: CASSIWSVRGYGYTF

J gene: TRBJ1-2
clone size: .
D gene: TRBD1
V gene: TRBV28
CDR3 DNA: TGTGCCAGCAGATCTGACAGGGGGCTCGGCTACACCTTC
CDR3 protein: CASRSDRGLGYTF

J gene: TRBJ2-7
clone size: few
D gene: TRBD1
V gene: TRBV27
CDR3 DNA: TGTGCCAGCAGTTCCCCGGGACAGGGAAACGAGCAGTACTTC
CDR3 protein: CASSSPGQGNEQYF

J gene: TRBJ1-5
clone size: .
D gene: .
V gene: TRBV18
CDR3 DNA: TGTGCCAGCTCACCAAGAGACACAGATCAGCCCCAGCATTTT
CDR3 protein: CASSPRDTDQPQHF

J gene: TRBJ1-2
clone size: .
D gene: .
V gene: TRBV29-1
CDR3 DNA: TGCAGCGTAGCCTCGGACAGCCGCGGCTACACCTTC
CDR3 protein: CSVASDSRGYTF

J gene: TRBJ2-1
clone size: .
D gene: TRBD1
V gene: TRBV5-1
CDR3 DNA: TGCGCCAGCAGCCTAATAACAGGGGGTGTCTACAATGAGCAGTTCTTC
CDR3 protein: CASSLITGGVYNEQFF

J gene: TRBJ2-7
clone size: .
D gene: TRBD1
V gene: TRBV5-1
CDR3 DNA: TGCGCCAGCAGCCAGGACAGGGCCGAGCAGTACTTC
CDR3 protein: CASSQDRAEQYF

J gene: TRBJ2-3
clone size: .
D gene: .
V gene: TRBV30
CDR3 DNA: TGTGCCTGGCTCGGACCTCAGTCACTCGCAGATACGCAGTATTTT
CDR3 protein: CAWLGPQSLADTQYF

J gene: TRBJ1-2
clone size: .
D gene: .
V gene: TRBV29-1
CDR3 DNA: TGCAGCGTTGAAGGTGTAGCTAACTATGGCTACACCTTC
CDR3 protein: CSVEGVANYGYTF

J gene: TRBJ2-1
clone size: .
D gene: TRBD2
V gene: TRBV25-1
CDR3 DNA: TGTGCCAGCACTCCGATACCGGGACTAGATCTCCATGAGCAGTTCTTC
CDR3 protein: CASTPIPGLDLHEQFF

J gene: TRBJ1-5
clone size: .
D gene: .
V gene: TRBV2
CDR3 DNA: TGTGCCAGCACCCAAGGGGTACTTAGCAATCAGCCCCAGCATTTT
CDR3 protein: CASTQGVLSNQPQHF

J gene: TRBJ1-5
clone size: .
D gene: TRBD1
V gene: TRBV30
CDR3 DNA: TGTGCCTGGAGCCGAAATCAAGGGACAGGGCCGTTTAGAAGCAATCAGCCCCAGCATTTT
CDR3 protein: CAWSRNQGTGPFRSNQPQHF

J gene: TRBJ2-1
clone size: .
D gene: TRBD2
V gene: TRBV3-1/TRBV3-2
CDR3 DNA: TGTGCCAGCAGCCTAGCCACCGGGACTAGCGGGGTTTTCCTCTCCTACAATGAGCAGTTCTTC
CDR3 protein: CASSLATGTSGVFLSYNEQFF

J gene: TRBJ2-2
clone size: few
D gene: .
V gene: TRBV11-3
CDR3 DNA: TGTGCCAGCAGCATTTCCGGGACAAAGAACACCGGGGAGCTGTTTTTT
CDR3 protein: CASSISGTKNTGELFF

J gene: TRBJ2-1
clone size: .
D gene: TRBD1
V gene: TRBV19
CDR3 DNA: TGTGCCAGTAGTACCGGACAGGGCCTCGACAATGAGCAGTTCTTC
CDR3 protein: CASSTGQGLDNEQFF

J gene: TRBJ1-1
clone size: .
D gene: .
V gene: TRBV7-2
CDR3 DNA: TGTGCCAGCAGCCCAGCGGGAGGGAACACTGAAGCTTTCTTT
CDR3 protein: CASSPAGGNTEAFF

J gene: TRBJ1-5
clone size: few
D gene: .
V gene: TRBV4-1
CDR3 DNA: TGCGCCAGCAGCCAAGAAGCTCAGAATAGCAATCAGCCCCAGCATTTT
CDR3 protein: CASSQEAQNSNQPQHF

J gene: TRBJ2-1
clone size: .
D gene: TRBD2
V gene: TRBV4-3
CDR3 DNA: TGCGCCAGCAGCCAGGACTGGACTAGCGGGAGTTGGGTTGAGCAGTTCTTC
CDR3 protein: CASSQDWTSGSWVEQFF

J gene: TRBJ1-4
clone size: once
D gene: .
V gene: TRBV19
CDR3 DNA: TGTGCCAGTAGTATCGCCCGGGGGTTGCTGTTTTTT
CDR3 protein: CASSIARGLLFF

J gene: TRBJ2-7
clone size: .
D gene: .
V gene: TRBV6-5
CDR3 DNA: TGTGCCAGCAGTTACTCGAGTCTTGGAGTCTACGAGCAGTACTTC
CDR3 protein: CASSYSSLGVYEQYF

J gene: TRBJ1-6
clone size: .
D gene: TRBD1
V gene: TRBV6-1
CDR3 DNA: TGTGCCAGCAGACCAACAGGGGGGGATAATTCACCCCTCCACTTT
CDR3 protein: CASRPTGGDNSPLHF

J gene: TRBJ1-1
clone size: few
D gene: .
V gene: TRBV7-9
CDR3 DNA: TGTGCCAGCAGCTATTTTGGCCCTAGGACAATGAACACTGAAGCTTTCTTT
CDR3 protein: CASSYFGPRTMNTEAFF

J gene: TRBJ1-1
clone size: once
D gene: .
V gene: TRBV25-1
CDR3 DNA: TGTGCCAGCAGTGAGATGGCAGGGATTAACACTGAAGCTTTCTTT
CDR3 protein: CASSEMAGINTEAFF

J gene: TRBJ1-4
clone size: .
D gene: .
V gene: TRBV5-1
CDR3 DNA: TGCGCCAGCAGCTTGGGGGAAAAACTGTTTTTT
CDR3 protein: CASSLGEKLFF

J gene: TRBJ2-3
clone size: .
D gene: TRBD2
V gene: TRBV6-4
CDR3 DNA: TGTGCCAGCAGTCCCAGCGGGGGGGATAACACAGATACGCAGTATTTT
CDR3 protein: CASSPSGGDNTDTQYF

J gene: TRBJ2-3
clone size: .
D gene: .
V gene: TRBV5-1
CDR3 DNA: TGCGCCAGCAGCTTGGGGGGCGCGGGGACAGATACGCAGTATTTT
CDR3 protein: CASSLGGAGTDTQYF

J gene: TRBJ1-6
clone size: .
D gene: .
V gene: TRBV7-3
CDR3 DNA: TGTGCCAGCAGCCCAGGACAGCTTTCACCCCTCCACTTT
CDR3 protein: CASSPGQLSPLHF

J gene: TRBJ2-7
clone size: .
D gene: TRBD2
V gene: TRBV30
CDR3 DNA: TGTGCCTGGAGTATCTCTAGCGGGAATACCTACGAGCAGTACTTC
CDR3 protein: CAWSISSGNTYEQYF